Below, one T cell receptor beta chain is given with its context. Antigen specificity is unknown. In the same sample, other DNA sequences code for this CDR3. This sample is part of a study of cytomegalovirus exposure and HLA in healthy donors. This CDR3 region has 14 residues. J lost 0 bases, V lost 4 bases, and 3 bases had no gene match. Germline V gene data show CDR1 as SGHRS and CDR2 as YFSETQ. This table comes from immunoSEQ multiplex PCR, and its TCRdb copy is limited to in-frame clones, with some not included. The sample lists a few hundred thousand clones; 90% were seen once. General study findings and limits: Many donors shared some public TCRs, even though most TCR sequences were rare.

The chain recombines TRBV5-1 with TRBJ1-1; 7 bases are shared with TRBD1. The receptor was derived from a woman aged 18 to 35 in good health and CMV-seronegative. The sequencing input was PBMCs. The CDR3 DNA follows: TGCGCCAGCAGCCTGGACAGGATGAACACTGAAGCTTTCTTT. It yields the protein CASSLDRMNTEAFF.